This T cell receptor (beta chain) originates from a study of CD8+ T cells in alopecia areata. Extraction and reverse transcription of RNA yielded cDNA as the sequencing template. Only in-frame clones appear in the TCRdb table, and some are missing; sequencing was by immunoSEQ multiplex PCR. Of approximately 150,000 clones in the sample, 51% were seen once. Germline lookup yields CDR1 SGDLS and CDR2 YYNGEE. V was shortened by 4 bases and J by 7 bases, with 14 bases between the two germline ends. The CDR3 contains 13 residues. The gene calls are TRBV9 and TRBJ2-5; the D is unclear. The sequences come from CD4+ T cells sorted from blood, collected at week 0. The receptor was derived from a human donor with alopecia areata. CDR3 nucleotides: TGTGCCAGCAGCCCCGAAGATGGCGGGACCCAGTACTTC. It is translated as CASSPEDGGTQYF.